The 10 T cell receptor beta chains reported below all come from one sample, sequenced in a study of Ad26.COV2.S vaccination and SARS-CoV-2 variants. Measured with immunoSEQ multiplex PCR; TCRdb has only the in-frame clones, and not every one. The repertoire holds 410,000 or so clones, with over 80% as singletons. The sample's treatment: some 20 received Ad26.COV2.S at low or high dose, single or two shots; roughly five received placebo; per-sample allocation not given. The samples were gathered on day 63 after the first injection of vaccine or placebo. The sequences come from peripheral blood, collected in a trial of Ad26.COV2.S vaccine versus placebo. These receptors all stem from a person between 18 and 60 years old who received the Ad26.COV2.S COVID-19 vaccine or a placebo.

The chain uses TRBV6-5 and TRBJ2-7, with 8 positions matching TRBD1. Germline V gives CDR1 MNHEY, CDR2 SVGAGI. The CDR3 length is 14 residues. V gave up 6 bases and J gave up 2 bases; unmatched junction bases: 6. CDR3 nucleotide sequence: TGTGCCAGCAGAGGGACAGGAAATCCCTACGAGCAGTACTTC. It codes for CASRGTGNPYEQYF.

The chain employs TRBV9 and TRBJ1-2; the D is unclear. In germline, CDR1 is SGDLS, CDR2 YYNGEE. V was clipped by 3 bases and J by 4 bases, with 19 bases between them. The CDR3 is 16 residues long. The CDR3 is CASSANTRLPRYGYTF. Written as DNA, the CDR3 is TGTGCCAGCAGCGCTAATACCCGACTGCCTCGCTATGGCTACACCTTC.

The chain combines TRBV7-9 with TRBJ2-7; no definite D call. V gave up 4 bases and J gave up 1 base, with 8 bases separating them. The CDR3 has 13 amino acids. Germline V gene data show CDR1 as SEHNR and CDR2 as FQNEAQ (reference sequence). CDR3 sequence (DNA): TGTGCCAGCAGCTCCCGGTCGTCCTACGAGCAGTACTTC. Amino acid sequence: CASSSRSSYEQYF.

This chain connects TRBV5-1 to TRBJ2-1; 9 bases fit TRBD1. This CDR3 region has 11 residues. Per the germline V gene, CDR1 is SGHRS and CDR2 is YFSETQ. V lost 3 bases, J lost 15 bases, and 4 bases stayed unmatched. In DNA form, the CDR3 reads TGCGCCAGCAGCTCACAGGGGGCCTTGTTCTTC. Translating gives CASSSQGALFF.

This chain joins TRBV3-1 (or the pseudogene TRBV3-2) and TRBJ2-3; 7 bases map to TRBD2. Germline loops: CDR1 LGHDT, CDR2 YNNKEL (reference sequence). The CDR3 covers 18 residues. V gave up 2 bases and J gave up 3 bases; unmatched junction bases: 14. CDR3 residues: CASSQNIGLVPLTDTQYF. CDR3 bases: TGTGCCAGCAGCCAAAACATTGGACTAGTCCCATTAACAGATACGCAGTATTTT.

The chain couples TRBV19 to TRBJ2-5; D is ambiguous. Germline-derived CDR1 and CDR2 are LNHDA and SQIVND (reference sequence). Between the trimmed V and J ends, which lost 2 bases and 1 base, there was a span of 11 bases. CDR3 length: 15 amino acids. CDR3 region: CASSIWHRFQETQYF. DNA for the CDR3: TGTGCCAGTAGTATATGGCACCGGTTCCAAGAGACCCAGTACTTC.

This sequence joins TRBV3-1 (or the pseudogene TRBV3-2) and TRBJ2-2, with a possible D match to TRBD2 (6 bases). Trimming stripped 3 bases from V and 1 base from J, with 6 bases between. The CDR3 runs 14 residues. Germline V gene lookup returns CDR1 LGHDT and CDR2 YNNKEL (reference sequence). The CDR3 region has the DNA TGTGCCAGCAGCCAGGGACTGAACACCGGGGAGCTGTTTTTT. Encoded protein: CASSQGLNTGELFF.

The count of this clone is one. The CDR3: CASNPGASSGELFF. The CDR3, as DNA: TGTGCCAGTAACCCAGGGGCGTCCTCCGGGGAGCTGTTTTTT. The V gene is TRBV19, the J gene TRBJ2-2, with a possible D match to TRBD1 (6 bases). The V and J ends lost 7 bases and 6 bases respectively, with 15 bases between them. The germline V gene encodes CDR1 LNHDA and CDR2 SQIVND (reference sequence). The CDR3 length is 14 residues.

This chain uses TRBV27 with TRBJ1-1, with TRBD1 as a possible D gene (5 bases). Trimming stripped 3 bases from V and 5 bases from J, with 13 bases between. Germline V gene data show CDR1 as MNHEY and CDR2 as SMNVEV (reference sequence). The CDR3 covers 14 residues. CDR3 residues: CASSLGGAVTEAFF. CDR3 coding DNA: TGTGCCAGCAGTTTGGGGGGAGCGGTAACTGAAGCTTTCTTT.

The chain combines TRBV3-1 (or the pseudogene TRBV3-2) with TRBJ1-2; D remains ambiguous. This CDR3 has 14 amino acids. The V gene's germline CDR1 is LGHDT and CDR2 YNNKEL (reference sequence). Deletions cut 1 base from V and 3 bases from J, with 9 bases between. DNA of the CDR3: TGTGCCAGCAGCCAAGCCCGATCTTACTATGGCTACACCTTC. Its protein is CASSQARSYYGYTF.